This T cell receptor (beta chain) was obtained from a study of metastatic and nonmetastatic thyroid tumors. For the study at large: Both malignant and benign thyroid patients supplied peripheral blood and tumor or nodule tissue samples, across which the repertoires of these patients were then compared.

Each patient went into thyroid surgery without having received any treatment. Under the authors' procedure: CDR3 was compared across clinicopathological groups, and the resulting differences were used to build a distant-metastasis classifier for papillary thyroid cancer. TCRdb used MiXCR to call clones anew from the PCR reads. The V and J calls reflect TCRdb's pipeline rather than the authors' work. The data show roughly 4,500 clones, about 15% seen once. Study-wide results and caveats: It was reported that TCR beta diversity was significantly higher in malignant thyroid tumors than benign nodules, in blood and tumor.

By share, this clone ranks as large (0.1 to 1%). The antigen is not known. Germline V gene data show CDR1 as MNHEY and CDR2 as SVGEGT. The CDR3 length is 15 residues. J lost 3 bases, V lost 6 bases, and 2 bases had no gene match. The chain employs TRBV6-2 or TRBV6-3 and TRBJ2-1; 13 bases align to TRBD2. Specimen: adjacent normal tissue. The clonotype originates from a female donor with papillary thyroid cancer or a benign thyroid nodule (not recorded which). Some clones in this sample may be carry-over from other donors' samples. The CDR3 nucleotides read TGTGCCAGCAGGGGGACTAGCGGGATCTACAATGAGCAGTTCTTC. It yields the protein CASRGTSGIYNEQFF.